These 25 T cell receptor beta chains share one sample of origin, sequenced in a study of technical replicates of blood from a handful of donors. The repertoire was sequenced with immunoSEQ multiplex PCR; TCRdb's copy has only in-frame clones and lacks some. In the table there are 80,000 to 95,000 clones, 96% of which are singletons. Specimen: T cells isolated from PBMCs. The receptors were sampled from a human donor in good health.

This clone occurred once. The CDR3 region has the DNA TGTGCCTGCCCGTATTCCGGGGAGCTGTTTTTT. It specifies CACPYSGELFF. The V and J genes are TRBV30 and TRBJ2-2; D not resolved. There are 11 residues in the CDR3. Germline V gene data show CDR1 as GTSNPN and CDR2 as SVGIG (reference sequence). Trimming stripped 6 bases from V and 6 bases from J, with 8 bases between.

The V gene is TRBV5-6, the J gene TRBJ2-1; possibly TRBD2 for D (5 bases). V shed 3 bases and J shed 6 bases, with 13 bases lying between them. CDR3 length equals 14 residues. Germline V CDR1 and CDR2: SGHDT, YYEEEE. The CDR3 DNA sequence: TGTGCCAGCAGCTCCGAGGGTGTTTTCAATGAGCAGTTCTTC. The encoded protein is CASSSEGVFNEQFF. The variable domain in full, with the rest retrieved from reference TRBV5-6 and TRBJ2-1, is DAGVTQSPTHLIKTRGQQVTLRCSPKSGHDTVSWYQQALGQGPQFIFQYYEEEERQRGNFPDRFSGHQFPNYSSELNVNALLLGDSALYLCASSSEGVFNEQFFGPGTRLTVL.

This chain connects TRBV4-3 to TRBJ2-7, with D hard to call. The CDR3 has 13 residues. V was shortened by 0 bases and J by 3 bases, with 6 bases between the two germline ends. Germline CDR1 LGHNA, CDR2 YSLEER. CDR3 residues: CASSQEAFYEQYF. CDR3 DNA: TGCGCCAGCAGCCAAGAGGCCTTCTACGAGCAGTACTTC.

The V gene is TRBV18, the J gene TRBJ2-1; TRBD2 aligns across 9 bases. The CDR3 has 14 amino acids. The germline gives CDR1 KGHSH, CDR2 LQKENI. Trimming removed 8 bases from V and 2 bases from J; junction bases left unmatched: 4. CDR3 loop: CASAIAGAYNEQFF. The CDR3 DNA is TGTGCCAGCGCGATAGCGGGAGCCTACAATGAGCAGTTCTTC.

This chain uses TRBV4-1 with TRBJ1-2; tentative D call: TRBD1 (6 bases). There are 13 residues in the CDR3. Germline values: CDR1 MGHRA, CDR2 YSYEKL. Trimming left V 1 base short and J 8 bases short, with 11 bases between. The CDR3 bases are TGCGCCAGCAGCCAAGTCACAGGGAGAGGCTACACCTTC. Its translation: CASSQVTGRGYTF.

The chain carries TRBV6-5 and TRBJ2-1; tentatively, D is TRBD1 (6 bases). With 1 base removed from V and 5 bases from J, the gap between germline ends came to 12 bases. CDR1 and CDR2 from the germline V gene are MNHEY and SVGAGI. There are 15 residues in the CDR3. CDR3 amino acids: CASSYYRDTNNEQFF. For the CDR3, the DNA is TGTGCCAGCAGTTACTACCGGGACACGAACAATGAGCAGTTCTTC.

The CDR3 here is CASSLLNTEAFF. The CDR3 DNA reads as TGTGCCAGTAGTCTACTGAACACTGAAGCTTTCTTT. This rearrangement joins TRBV19 to TRBJ1-1; D is ambiguous. Germline V CDR1 and CDR2: LNHDA, SQIVND (reference sequence). The CDR3 contains 12 residues. The V end lost 5 bases, the J end lost 0 bases, and 4 bases lay between the germline ends.

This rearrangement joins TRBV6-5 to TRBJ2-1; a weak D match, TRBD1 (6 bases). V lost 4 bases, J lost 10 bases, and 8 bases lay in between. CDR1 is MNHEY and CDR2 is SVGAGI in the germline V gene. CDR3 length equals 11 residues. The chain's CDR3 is CASSSGHEQFF. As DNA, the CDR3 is TGTGCCAGCAGTTCGGGACACGAGCAGTTCTTC.

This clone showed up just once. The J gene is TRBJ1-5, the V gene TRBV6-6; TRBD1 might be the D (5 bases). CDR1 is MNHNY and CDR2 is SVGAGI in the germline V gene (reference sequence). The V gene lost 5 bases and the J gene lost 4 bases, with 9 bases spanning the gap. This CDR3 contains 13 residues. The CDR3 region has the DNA TGTGCCAGCAGTCCAGGGCTTAATCAGCCCCAGCATTTT. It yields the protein CASSPGLNQPQHF.

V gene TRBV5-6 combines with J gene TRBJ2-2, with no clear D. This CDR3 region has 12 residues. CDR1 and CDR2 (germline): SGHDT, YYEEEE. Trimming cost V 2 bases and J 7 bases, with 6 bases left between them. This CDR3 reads CASSLFFGELFF. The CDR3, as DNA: TGTGCCAGCAGCTTATTCTTCGGGGAGCTGTTTTTT.

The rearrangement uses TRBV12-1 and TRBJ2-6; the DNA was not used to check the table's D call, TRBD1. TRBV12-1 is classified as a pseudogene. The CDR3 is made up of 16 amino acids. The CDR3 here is CASSCQGKPGANVLTF. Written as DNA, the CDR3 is TGTGCCAGCAGCTGTCAGGGGAAACCTGGGGCCAACGTCCTGACTTTC.

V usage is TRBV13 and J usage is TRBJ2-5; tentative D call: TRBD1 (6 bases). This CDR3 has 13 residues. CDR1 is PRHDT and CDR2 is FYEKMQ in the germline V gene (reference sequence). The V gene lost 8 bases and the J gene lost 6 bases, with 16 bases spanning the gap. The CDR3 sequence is CASEYRVMQTQYF. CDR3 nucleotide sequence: TGTGCCAGCGAGTACAGGGTTATGCAGACCCAGTACTTC.

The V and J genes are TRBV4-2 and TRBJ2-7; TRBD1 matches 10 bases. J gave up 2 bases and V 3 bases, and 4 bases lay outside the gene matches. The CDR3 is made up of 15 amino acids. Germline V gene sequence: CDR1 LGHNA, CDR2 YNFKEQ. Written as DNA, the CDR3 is TGTGCCAGCAGCCATACCGGGACAGGGGCCTACGAGCAGTACTTC. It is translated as CASSHTGTGAYEQYF.

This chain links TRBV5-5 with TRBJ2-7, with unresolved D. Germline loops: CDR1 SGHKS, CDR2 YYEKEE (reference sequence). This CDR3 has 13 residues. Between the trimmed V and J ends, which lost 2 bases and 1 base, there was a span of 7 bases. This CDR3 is CASSFDESYEQYF. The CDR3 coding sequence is TGTGCCAGCAGCTTTGATGAGTCCTACGAGCAGTACTTC.

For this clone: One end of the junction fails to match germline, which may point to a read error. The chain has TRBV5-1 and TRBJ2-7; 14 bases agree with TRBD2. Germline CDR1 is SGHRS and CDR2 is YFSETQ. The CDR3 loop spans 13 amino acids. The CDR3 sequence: CASSLGLAGGQEF. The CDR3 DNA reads TGCGCCAGCAGCTTGGGACTAGCGGGAGGGCAGGAATTC.

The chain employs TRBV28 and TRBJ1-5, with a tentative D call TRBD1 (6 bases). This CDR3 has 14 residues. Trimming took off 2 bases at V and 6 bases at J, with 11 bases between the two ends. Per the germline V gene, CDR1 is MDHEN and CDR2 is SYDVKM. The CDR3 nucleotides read TGTGCCAGCAGTTTACAGGGGTTGGTTCAGCCCCAGCATTTT. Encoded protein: CASSLQGLVQPQHF.

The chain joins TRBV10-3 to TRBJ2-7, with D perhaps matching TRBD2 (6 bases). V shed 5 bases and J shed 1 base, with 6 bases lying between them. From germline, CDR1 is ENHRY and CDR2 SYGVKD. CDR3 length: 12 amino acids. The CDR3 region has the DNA TGTGCCATCAGTCGGGGGTCCTACGAGCAGTACTTC. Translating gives CAISRGSYEQYF.

The CDR3 sequence: CASSLGAWNTEAFF. CDR3 sequence (DNA): TGTGCCAGCAGCTTAGGGGCTTGGAACACTGAAGCTTTCTTT. V and J are TRBV7-9 and TRBJ1-1; D uncertain. Between the trimmed V and J ends, which lost 1 base and 1 base, there was a span of 7 bases. Germline values: CDR1 SEHNR, CDR2 FQNEAQ (reference sequence). This CDR3 has 14 amino acids.

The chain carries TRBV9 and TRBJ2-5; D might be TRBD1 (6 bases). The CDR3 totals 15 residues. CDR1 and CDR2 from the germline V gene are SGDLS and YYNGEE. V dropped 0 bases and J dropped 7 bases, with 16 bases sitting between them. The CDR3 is CASSVADLGAGTQYF. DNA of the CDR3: TGTGCCAGCAGCGTAGCCGACCTGGGGGCCGGGACCCAGTACTTC.

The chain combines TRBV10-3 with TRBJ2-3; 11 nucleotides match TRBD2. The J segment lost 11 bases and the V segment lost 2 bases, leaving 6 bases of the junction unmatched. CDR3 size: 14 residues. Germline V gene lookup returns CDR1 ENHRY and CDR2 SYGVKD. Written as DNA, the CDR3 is TGTGCCATCAGTGAGGAACATAGCGGGAGGGAGCAGTATTTT. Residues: CAISEEHSGREQYF.

The CDR3 nucleotides are TGTGCCTGGAGTGTACGAACTAGCGGCTTCCAAAGGGACGAGCAGTACTTC. It specifies CAWSVRTSGFQRDEQYF. The gene calls are TRBV30 and TRBJ2-7, with TRBD2 identical over 8 bases. The germline V gene encodes CDR1 GTSNPN and CDR2 SVGIG (reference sequence). The CDR3 runs to 17 residues. Trimming cost V 0 bases and J 5 bases; bases outside gene matches: 15. The variable domain in full, completed from reference TRBV30 and TRBJ2-7, reads SQTIHQWPATLVQPVGSPLSLECTVEGTSNPNLYWYRQAAGRGLQLLFYSVGIGQISSEVPQNLSASRPQDRQFILSSKKLLLSDSGFYLCAWSVRTSGFQRDEQYFGPGTRLTVT.

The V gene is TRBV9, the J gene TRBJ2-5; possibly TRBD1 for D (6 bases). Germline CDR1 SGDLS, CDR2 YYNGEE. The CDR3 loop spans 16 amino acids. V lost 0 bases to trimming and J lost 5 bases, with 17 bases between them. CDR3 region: CASSVDWQGSRETQYF. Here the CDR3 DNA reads TGTGCCAGCAGCGTAGATTGGCAGGGGAGCAGGGAGACCCAGTACTTC.

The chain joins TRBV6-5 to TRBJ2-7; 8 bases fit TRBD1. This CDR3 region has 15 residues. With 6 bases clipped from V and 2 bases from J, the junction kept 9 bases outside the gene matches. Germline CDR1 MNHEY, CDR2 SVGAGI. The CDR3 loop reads CASRPGQGVAYEQYF. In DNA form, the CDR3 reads TGTGCCAGCAGGCCCGGACAGGGCGTAGCCTACGAGCAGTACTTC.

CDR3 sequence reads: CASSLGRGHTEAFF. The CDR3 nucleotides read TGTGCCAGCAGCTTGGGGAGGGGGCACACTGAAGCTTTCTTT. The chain joins TRBV5-6 to TRBJ1-1; 7 positions match TRBD1. The CDR3 length is 14 residues. J gave up 3 bases and V 0 bases, and 2 bases lay outside the gene matches. Per the germline V gene, CDR1 is SGHDT and CDR2 is YYEEEE.

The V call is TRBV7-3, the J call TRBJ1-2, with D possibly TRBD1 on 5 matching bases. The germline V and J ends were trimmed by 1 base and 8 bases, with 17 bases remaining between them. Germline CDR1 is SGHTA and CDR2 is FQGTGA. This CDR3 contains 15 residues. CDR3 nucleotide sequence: TGTGCCAGCAGCTTAATGGGAGGGGAGGTTGGAGGCTACACCTTC. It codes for CASSLMGGEVGGYTF.